This T cell receptor beta chain was retrieved from a study of shared clonotypes between healthy human individuals. General study findings and limits: Clonotypes which were not shared had lower generation probabilities than clonotypes that all four donors shared. Sampling used blood alone; tissue repertoires probably differ.

To note about this clone: Antigen specificity is unknown.

The germline CDR1 and CDR2 sequences are MNHNY and SVGAGI (reference sequence). V was cut by 2 bases and J by 2 bases, with 10 bases left in between. CDR3 length: 15 amino acids. Naive CD8 isolation took CD45RO-negative cells positively selected for CCR7 and excluded terminally differentiated effector memory CD45RA+ cells. All participating donors were Caucasian adults from Nashville, Tennessee. Assay: immunoSEQ multiplex PCR; the TCRdb copy retains only in-frame clones and omits some. The sample lists fewer than 1 million clones, 96% occurring once. Material for sequencing was naive CD8+ T cells sorted from blood. The clonotype originates from a man in his thirties or forties in good health. The rearrangement uses TRBV6-6 and TRBJ1-5; D not certain. The CDR3, as DNA: TGTGCCAGCAGTTACCGTATTGAGGGCAATCAGCCCCAGCATTTT. It codes for CASSYRIEGNQPQHF.